This T cell receptor beta chain was captured by sequencing in a study of T cells in women clearing cervical HPV infection. Overall study results and limits: Richness differences could reflect unmeasured T-cell content per sample.

From germline, CDR1 is SGHRS and CDR2 YFSETQ. The CDR3 runs to 15 residues. Between the trimmed V and J ends, which lost 1 base and 3 bases, there was a span of 13 bases. A word on this clone: Its specificity is unknown. With the read ending 3 residues before the CDR3 end, the germline J gene is used to fill in that end.

Only in-frame clones appear in the TCRdb table, and some are missing; sequencing was by immunoSEQ multiplex PCR. The data show fewer than 35,000 clones, and the top ten clones hold 3% to 4%. The receptor's source is a woman between 18 and 70 years old with a cervical HPV16 infection that either progressed to CIN3+ or cleared (not recorded which). Specimen: blood buffy coat. V gene TRBV5-1 combines with J gene TRBJ1-1; a possible D gene is TRBD1 (5 bases). The CDR3 DNA, read in part, is TGCGCCAGCAGCTTGAACGACGGGGGGGACACTGAA. It translates to CASSLNDGGDTE. The full CDR3 is CASSLNDGGDTEAFF.